This TCR beta chain is drawn from a study of cytomegalovirus exposure and HLA in healthy donors. Whole-study context: HLA-typed donors were the source of roughly 80 million unique TCRs held in an early data release.

The PCR contained 60 Vbeta and 13 Jbeta primers. Original data processing: In a later analysis, of around 80 million unique beta chains, approximately 10 million appeared in at least two donors. Assay used: immunoSEQ multiplex PCR; TCRdb lists only in-frame clones, some missing. That table supplies the V and J calls and clone size; D and trimming were determined from the DNA. Of 110,000 to 150,000 clones in the sample, roughly 70% were seen once. Sampled while nominally healthy, donors likely had unrecorded immune exposures. The ends were cut back, 4 bases at V and 8 bases at J, with 18 bases in the middle. CDR3 length equals 14 residues. Germline CDR1 MNHEY, CDR2 SMNVEV (reference sequence). Study-wide results and limits: TCR beta sequences reportedly predicted most subjects' HLA-A and HLA-B alleles accurately.

A note on this clone: Its antigen is as yet unknown.

The receptor comes from a man aged 18-30 years in good health and CMV-seropositive. V and J are TRBV27 and TRBJ2-7; tentative D call: TRBD2 (5 bases). The material sequenced was PBMCs. CDR3 sequence: CASSYREGSLQQYF. The CDR3, as DNA: TGTGCCAGCAGTTACCGTGAGGGTTCTCTTCAGCAGTACTTC.